Sequencing of this T cell receptor (beta chain) was carried out in a study of T cell responses to AZD1222 COVID-19 vaccine. Findings and limits, study-wide: Baseline serostatus was positive in only a handful of AZD1222 recipients. Sampling captured repertoires only after the peak T cell response.

Clones were read by immunoSEQ multiplex PCR, and TCRdb kept only the in-frame ones, dropping some. This table holds some 200,000 clones, around 90% found once. Trimming left V 0 bases short and J 0 bases short, with 4 bases between. The CDR3 is 14 residues long. Germline-derived CDR1 and CDR2 are SGHTA and FQGNSA. As to this clone: The target antigen is unknown.

The chain joins TRBV7-2 to TRBJ2-3; D is uncertain. Sample: peripheral blood, taken 28 days after the second AZD1222 dose. The clonotype originates from an adult who received the AZD1222 COVID-19 vaccine. The CDR3 is CASSLAHSTDTQYF. CDR3 sequence (DNA): TGTGCCAGCAGCTTAGCTCATAGCACAGATACGCAGTATTTT.